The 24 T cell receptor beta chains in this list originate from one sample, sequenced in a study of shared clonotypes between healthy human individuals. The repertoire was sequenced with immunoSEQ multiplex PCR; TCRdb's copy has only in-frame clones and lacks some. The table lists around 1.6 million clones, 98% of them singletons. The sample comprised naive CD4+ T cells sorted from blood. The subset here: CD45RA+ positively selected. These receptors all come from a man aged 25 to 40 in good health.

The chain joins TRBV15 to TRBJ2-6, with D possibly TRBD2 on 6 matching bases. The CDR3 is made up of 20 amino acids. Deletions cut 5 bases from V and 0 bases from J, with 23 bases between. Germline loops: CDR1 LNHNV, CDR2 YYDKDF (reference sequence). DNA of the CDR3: TGTGCCACCAGCGCCCGTTTGTCAGCGGGCCTTCTCTCTGGGGCCAACGTCCTGACTTTC. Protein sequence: CATSARLSAGLLSGANVLTF.

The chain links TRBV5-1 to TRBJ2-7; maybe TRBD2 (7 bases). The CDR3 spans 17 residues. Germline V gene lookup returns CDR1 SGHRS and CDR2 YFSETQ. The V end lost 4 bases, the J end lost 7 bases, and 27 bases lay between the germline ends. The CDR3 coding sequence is TGCGCCAGCAGCCTCGGCCCGCAGGGGAGGGCCGGCGGGGAGCAGTACTTC. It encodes CASSLGPQGRAGGEQYF.

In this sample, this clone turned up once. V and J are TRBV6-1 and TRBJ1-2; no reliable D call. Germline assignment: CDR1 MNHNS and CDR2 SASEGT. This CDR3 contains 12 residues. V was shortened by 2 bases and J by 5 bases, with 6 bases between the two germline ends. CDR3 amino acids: CASSESAYGYTF. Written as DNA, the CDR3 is TGTGCCAGCAGTGAATCGGCTTATGGCTACACCTTC.

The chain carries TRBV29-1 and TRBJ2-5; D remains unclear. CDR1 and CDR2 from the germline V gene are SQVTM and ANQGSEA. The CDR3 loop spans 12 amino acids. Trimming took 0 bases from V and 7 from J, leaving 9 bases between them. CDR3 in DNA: TGCAGCGTTGAAGATGGCGCCCGGACCCAGTACTTC. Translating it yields CSVEDGARTQYF.

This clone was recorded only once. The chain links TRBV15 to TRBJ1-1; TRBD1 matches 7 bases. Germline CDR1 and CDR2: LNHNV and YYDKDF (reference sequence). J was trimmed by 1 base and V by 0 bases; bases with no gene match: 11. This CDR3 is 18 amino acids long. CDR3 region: CATSRDPPSWTGNTEAFF. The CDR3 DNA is TGTGCCACCAGCAGAGATCCACCATCGTGGACAGGGAACACTGAAGCTTTCTTT.

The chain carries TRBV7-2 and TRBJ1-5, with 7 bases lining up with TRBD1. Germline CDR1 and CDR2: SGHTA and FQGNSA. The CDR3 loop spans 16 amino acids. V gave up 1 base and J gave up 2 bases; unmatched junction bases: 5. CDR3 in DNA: TGTGCCAGCAGCTTAGGAGGGGGCCTGGGCAATCAGCCCCAGCATTTT. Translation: CASSLGGGLGNQPQHF.

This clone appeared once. The CDR3, as DNA: TGTGCCAGCTCACAAAGTGGTGGAACGAACTCCTACGAGCAGTACTTC. This translates into CASSQSGGTNSYEQYF. The J gene is TRBJ2-7, the V gene TRBV18; the D is unclear. The V gene lost 4 bases and the J gene lost 0 bases, with 16 bases spanning the gap. The CDR3 sequence is 16 residues long. Germline V gene data show CDR1 as KGHSH and CDR2 as LQKENI.

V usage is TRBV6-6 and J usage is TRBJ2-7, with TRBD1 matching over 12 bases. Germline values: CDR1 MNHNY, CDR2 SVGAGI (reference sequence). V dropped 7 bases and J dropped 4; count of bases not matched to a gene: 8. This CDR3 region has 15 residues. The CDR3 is CASKQPGQGAYEQYF. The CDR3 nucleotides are TGTGCCAGCAAACAACCGGGACAGGGGGCGTACGAGCAGTACTTC.

In DNA form, the CDR3 reads TGTGCCAGCAGCGATCTGTACACTGAAGCTTTCTTT. It specifies CASSDLYTEAFF. This chain uses TRBV11-2 with TRBJ1-1; D gene ambiguous. V gave up 5 bases and J gave up 3 bases, with 7 bases separating them. Germline V CDR1 and CDR2: SGHAT, FQNNGV. The CDR3 sequence is 12 residues long.

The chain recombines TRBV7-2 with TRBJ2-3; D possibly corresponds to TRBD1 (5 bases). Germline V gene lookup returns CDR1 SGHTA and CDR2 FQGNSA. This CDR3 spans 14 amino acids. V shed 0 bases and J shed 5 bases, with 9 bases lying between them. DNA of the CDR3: TGTGCCAGCAGCTTAGCGGCAGGGCGAGATACGCAGTATTTT. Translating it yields CASSLAAGRDTQYF.

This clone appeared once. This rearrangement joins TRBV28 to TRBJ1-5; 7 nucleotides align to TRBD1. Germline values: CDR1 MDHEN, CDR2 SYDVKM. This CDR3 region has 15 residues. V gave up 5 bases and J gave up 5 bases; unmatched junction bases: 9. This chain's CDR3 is CASSPSQGWDQPQHF. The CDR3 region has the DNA TGTGCCAGCAGTCCCTCACAGGGGTGGGATCAGCCCCAGCATTTT.

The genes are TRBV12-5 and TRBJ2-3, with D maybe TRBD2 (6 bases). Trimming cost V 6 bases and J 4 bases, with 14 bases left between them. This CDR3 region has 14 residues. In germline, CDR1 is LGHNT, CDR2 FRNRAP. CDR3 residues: CASGPSGYADTQYF. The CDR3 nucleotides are TGTGCTAGTGGCCCAAGCGGGTACGCAGATACGCAGTATTTT.

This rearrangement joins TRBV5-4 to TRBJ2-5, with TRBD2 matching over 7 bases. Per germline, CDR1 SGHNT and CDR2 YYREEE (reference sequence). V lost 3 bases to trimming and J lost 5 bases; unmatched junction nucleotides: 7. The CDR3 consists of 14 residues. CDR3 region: CASSSGGSGETQYF. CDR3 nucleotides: TGTGCCAGCAGCTCTGGCGGGAGTGGGGAGACCCAGTACTTC.

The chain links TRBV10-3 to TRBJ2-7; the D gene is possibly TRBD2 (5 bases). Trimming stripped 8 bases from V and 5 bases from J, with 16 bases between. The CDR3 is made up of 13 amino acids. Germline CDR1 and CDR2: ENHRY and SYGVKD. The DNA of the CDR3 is TGTGCCATCGGCTCCCCGCTCGGGGACGAGCAGTACTTC. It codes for CAIGSPLGDEQYF.

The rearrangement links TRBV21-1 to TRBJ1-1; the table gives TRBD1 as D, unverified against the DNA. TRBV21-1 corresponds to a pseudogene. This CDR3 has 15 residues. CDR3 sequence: CASSIRQSLNTEAFF. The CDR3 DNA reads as TGTGCCAGCAGCATACGACAGAGTCTGAACACTGAAGCTTTCTTT.

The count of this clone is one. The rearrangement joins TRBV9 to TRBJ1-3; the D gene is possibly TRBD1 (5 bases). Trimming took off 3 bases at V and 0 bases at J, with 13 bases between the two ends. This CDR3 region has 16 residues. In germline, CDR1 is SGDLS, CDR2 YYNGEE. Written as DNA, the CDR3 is TGTGCCAGCAGCGGCGGAGGGACGGCCTCTGGAAACACCATATATTTT. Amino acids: CASSGGGTASGNTIYF.

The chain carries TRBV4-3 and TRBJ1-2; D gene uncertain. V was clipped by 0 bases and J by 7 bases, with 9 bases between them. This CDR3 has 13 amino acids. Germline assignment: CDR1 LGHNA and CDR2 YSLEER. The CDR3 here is CASSQDHRVGYTF. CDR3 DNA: TGCGCCAGCAGCCAAGACCACCGGGTTGGCTACACCTTC.

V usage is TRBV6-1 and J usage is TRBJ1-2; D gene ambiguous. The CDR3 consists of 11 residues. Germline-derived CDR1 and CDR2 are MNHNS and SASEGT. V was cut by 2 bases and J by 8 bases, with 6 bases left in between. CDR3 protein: CASSESVGYTF. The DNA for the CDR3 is TGTGCCAGCAGTGAATCGGTGGGCTACACCTTC.

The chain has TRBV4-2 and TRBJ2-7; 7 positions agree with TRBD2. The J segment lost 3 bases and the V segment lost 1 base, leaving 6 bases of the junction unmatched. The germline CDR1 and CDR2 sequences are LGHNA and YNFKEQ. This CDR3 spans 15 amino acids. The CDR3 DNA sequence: TGTGCCAGCAGCCAAGGGGCTAGCGGAAGCTACGAGCAGTACTTC. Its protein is CASSQGASGSYEQYF.

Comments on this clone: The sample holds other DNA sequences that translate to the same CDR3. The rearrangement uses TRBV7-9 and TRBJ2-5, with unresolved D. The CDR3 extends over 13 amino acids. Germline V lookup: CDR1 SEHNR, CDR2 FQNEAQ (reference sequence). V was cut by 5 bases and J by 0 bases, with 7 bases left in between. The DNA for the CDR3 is TGTGCCAGCAGCGGTCAGAACCAAGAGACCCAGTACTTC. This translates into CASSGQNQETQYF.

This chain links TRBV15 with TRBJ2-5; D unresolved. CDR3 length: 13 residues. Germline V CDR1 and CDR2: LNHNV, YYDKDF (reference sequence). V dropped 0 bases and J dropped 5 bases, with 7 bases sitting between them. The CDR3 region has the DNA TGTGCCACCAGCAGAGACAGCAGGGAGACCCAGTACTTC. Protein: CATSRDSRETQYF.

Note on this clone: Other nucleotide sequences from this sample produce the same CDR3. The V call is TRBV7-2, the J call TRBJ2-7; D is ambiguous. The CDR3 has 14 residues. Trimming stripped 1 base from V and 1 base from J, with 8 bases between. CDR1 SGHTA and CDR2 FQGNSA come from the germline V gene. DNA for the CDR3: TGTGCCAGCAGCTTAGTCGGCGGATCCTACGAGCAGTACTTC. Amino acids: CASSLVGGSYEQYF. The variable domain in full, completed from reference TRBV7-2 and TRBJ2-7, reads GAGVSQSPSNKVTEKGKDVELRCDPISGHTALYWYRQSLGQGLEFLIYFQGNSAPDKSGLPSDRFSAERTGGSVSTLTIQRTQQEDSAVYLCASSLVGGSYEQYFGPGTRLTVT.

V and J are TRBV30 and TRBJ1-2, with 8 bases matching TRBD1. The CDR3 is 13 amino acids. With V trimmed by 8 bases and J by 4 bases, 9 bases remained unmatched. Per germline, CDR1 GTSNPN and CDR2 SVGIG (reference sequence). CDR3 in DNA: TGTGCCGGTCCGGGACAGGCGAGCTATGGCTACACCTTC. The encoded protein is CAGPGQASYGYTF.

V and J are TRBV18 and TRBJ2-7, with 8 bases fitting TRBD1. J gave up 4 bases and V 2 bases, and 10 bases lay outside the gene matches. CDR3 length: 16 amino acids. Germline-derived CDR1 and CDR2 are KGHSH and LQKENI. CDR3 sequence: CASSPVMGQASYEQYF. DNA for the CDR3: TGTGCCAGCTCACCAGTAATGGGACAGGCCTCATACGAGCAGTACTTC.